This T cell receptor (beta chain) was obtained from a study of early T cells in non-severe SARS-CoV-2 infection. For the study at large: Chains stayed unpaired after sequencing of bulk RNA from unsorted whole blood. Study conclusions and caveats: VDJdb-based annotation leaned toward anti-spike CD8 responses and missed private and CD4 specificities.

MiXCR, run by TCRdb on the 5' RACE reads, gives a single entry per CDR3 protein. The sample yields about 56,000 distinct CDR3 sequences, approximately 10% seen once. In the case of this clonotype: Its target is unknown.

V was cut by 2 bases and J by 5 bases, with 3 bases left in between. This CDR3 spans 12 amino acids. In germline, CDR1 is MGHDK, CDR2 SYGVNS. Material: whole blood. This sequence was found in an adult who was a healthcare worker with PCR-confirmed SARS-CoV-2 infection or an uninfected control (not recorded which). The V gene is TRBV25-1, the J gene TRBJ2-2; no definite D call. CDR3 nucleotides: TGTGCCAGCAGTGAAGCAACCGGGGAGCTGTTTTTT. It codes for CASSEATGELFF.